The 20 T cell receptor beta chains listed next were all sequenced from one sample in a study of T cell changes during pregnancy in multiple sclerosis. The table came from immunoSEQ multiplex PCR; TCRdb's copy has only in-frame clones and leaves some out. Of about 54,000 clones listed, about 90% are singletons. The sample was CD4+ T cells from peripheral blood mononuclear cells, taken in the first trimester of pregnancy. The receptors here all came from a female donor with multiple sclerosis, enrolled in a pregnancy study.

This clone was observed a few times. The gene calls are TRBV5-1 and TRBJ1-6, with D perhaps matching TRBD1 (5 bases). Deletions cut 0 bases from V and 5 bases from J, with 6 bases between. Germline lookup yields CDR1 SGHRS and CDR2 YFSETQ. This CDR3 has 14 amino acids. The CDR3 bases are TGCGCCAGCAGCTTGGGACAGAATAATTCACCCCTCCACTTT. It specifies CASSLGQNNSPLHF.

The chain links TRBV4-3 to TRBJ2-2; TRBD2 aligns across 9 bases. Germline values: CDR1 LGHNA, CDR2 YSLEER. The V and J ends lost 0 bases and 1 base, in that order; junction bases with no gene match: 6. The length of the CDR3 is 18 residues. The CDR3 coding sequence is TGCGCCAGCAGCCAAGATCTGGGTAGCGGGGGGAACACCGGGGAGCTGTTTTTT. It codes for CASSQDLGSGGNTGELFF.

The V and J genes are TRBV5-1 and TRBJ2-3; 8 nucleotides agree with TRBD1. Germline V gives CDR1 SGHRS, CDR2 YFSETQ. This CDR3 spans 14 amino acids. V lost 3 bases to trimming and J lost 5 bases; unmatched junction nucleotides: 5. CDR3 in amino acids: CASSSRTGQDTQYF. For the CDR3, the DNA is TGCGCCAGCAGCTCCCGGACAGGGCAAGATACGCAGTATTTT.

The rearrangement uses TRBV27 and TRBJ1-6; unclear D gene. CDR3 length equals 16 residues. Germline V CDR1 and CDR2: MNHEY, SMNVEV (reference sequence). V lost 0 bases and J 6 bases, leaving 12 bases between the germline ends. CDR3 in DNA: TGTGCCAGCAGTTTATCCACCGCTACCCTTAATTCACCCCTCCACTTT. Translating it yields CASSLSTATLNSPLHF.

The chain employs TRBV4-3 and TRBJ2-2; TRBD1 is a possible D gene (5 bases). The CDR3 is 15 amino acids. CDR1 and CDR2 from the germline V gene are LGHNA and YSLEER. V lost 0 bases and J 7 bases, leaving 12 bases between the germline ends. The CDR3 sequence: CASSQDGVGDGELFF. For the CDR3, the DNA is TGCGCCAGCAGCCAAGATGGGGTAGGGGACGGGGAGCTGTTTTTT.

The CDR3 is CASSQDLLGRAFF. In DNA, the CDR3 is TGCGCCAGCAGCCAAGATCTTTTGGGCCGCGCTTTCTTT. The J gene is TRBJ1-1, the V gene TRBV4-3; D gene ambiguous. The CDR3 consists of 13 residues. Trimming shortened V by 0 bases and J by 11 bases, and 13 bases separated the two germline ends. Germline-derived CDR1 and CDR2 are LGHNA and YSLEER.

The genes are TRBV5-1 and TRBJ2-6, with D possibly TRBD2 on 6 matching bases. This CDR3 comprises 14 residues. Germline-derived CDR1 and CDR2 are SGHRS and YFSETQ. V lost 4 bases and J 1 base, leaving 6 bases between the germline ends. CDR3 protein: CASSGGSGANVLTF. In nucleotides, the CDR3 is TGCGCCAGCAGCGGAGGGTCTGGGGCCAACGTCCTGACTTTC.

The V gene is TRBV6-6, the J gene TRBJ2-7, with 8 bases aligning to TRBD1. The junction had 2 bases not matched to a gene; V was cut back by 6 bases and J by 4 bases. This CDR3 has 12 residues. CDR1 is MNHNY and CDR2 is SVGAGI in the germline V gene (reference sequence). The CDR3 DNA reads as TGTGCCAGCAGAGGACAGGGTTACGAGCAGTACTTC. Amino acid sequence: CASRGQGYEQYF.

The rearrangement uses TRBV9 and TRBJ2-7, with 9 bases aligning to TRBD2. The CDR3 has 15 residues. Trimming took 0 bases from V and 7 from J; bases not matched to a gene: 8. CDR1 is SGDLS and CDR2 is YYNGEE in the germline V gene. CDR3 amino acids: CASSVGSGRTWEQYF. The DNA of the CDR3 is TGTGCCAGCAGCGTAGGAAGCGGGAGGACGTGGGAGCAGTACTTC.

This clone was seen only a few times. The V call is TRBV5-1, the J call TRBJ1-2; D not resolved. V was cut by 0 bases and J by 8 bases, with 11 bases left in between. Per germline, CDR1 SGHRS and CDR2 YFSETQ. The CDR3 covers 13 residues. CDR3 coding DNA: TGCGCCAGCAGCTTGGTTTCTCCTTCGGGCTACACCTTC. Translating it yields CASSLVSPSGYTF.

This chain links TRBV14 with TRBJ2-1, with unresolved D. Trimming cost V 1 base and J 4 bases, with 14 bases left between them. The CDR3 contains 16 residues. Per germline, CDR1 SGHDN and CDR2 FVKESK. CDR3 sequence (DNA): TGTGCCAGCAGCCAAGGCCCCGCTATGCGGTACAATGAGCAGTTCTTC. It encodes CASSQGPAMRYNEQFF.

The chain joins TRBV5-1 to TRBJ1-3; no definite D call. Germline V gene lookup returns CDR1 SGHRS and CDR2 YFSETQ. The CDR3 consists of 13 residues. Trimming pared 0 bases from V and 8 bases from J, leaving 9 bases between. CDR3 in DNA: TGCGCCAGCAGCTTGGTCCGGGGAGACACCATATATTTT. This codes for CASSLVRGDTIYF.

The chain recombines TRBV6-5 with TRBJ1-6; unclear D gene. In germline, CDR1 is MNHEY, CDR2 SVGAGI. Between the trimmed V and J ends, which lost 2 bases and 14 bases, there was a span of 10 bases. The CDR3 totals 12 residues. This CDR3 is CASSYRSGALHF. The CDR3 bases are TGTGCCAGCAGTTACCGGAGCGGCGCCCTCCACTTT.

This clone was seen more than once but under ten times. At one end, the junction sequence differs from germline, possibly due to a read error. The chain couples TRBV7-2 to TRBJ2-7; 7 bases are shared with TRBD2. The CDR3 has 13 residues. Per the germline V gene, CDR1 is SGHTA and CDR2 is FQGNSA. The CDR3 bases are TGTGCCAGCAGCCTAGCGGCCTCCTACGAGCAGTACTTC. Translating it yields CASSLAASYEQYF.

This chain joins TRBV25-1 and TRBJ2-3, with D perhaps TRBD1 (5 bases). V shed 1 base and J shed 0 bases, with 11 bases lying between them. Per the germline V gene, CDR1 is MGHDK and CDR2 is SYGVNS. The CDR3 loop spans 16 amino acids. The CDR3 reads CASSELVRDSTDTQYF. CDR3 nucleotides: TGTGCCAGCAGTGAATTGGTCAGGGATAGCACAGATACGCAGTATTTT.

The chain recombines TRBV20-1 with TRBJ1-5; D unresolved. Trimming removed 0 bases from V and 14 bases from J, with 8 bases in between. From germline, CDR1 is DFQATT and CDR2 SNEGSKA (reference sequence). The CDR3 totals 10 residues. The CDR3 DNA reads TGCAGTGCTAGAGATCTCGCAGAGCATTTT. Translating it yields CSARDLAEHF.

In DNA form, the CDR3 reads TGTGCCAGCAGCCTGGACAGGGGCACTGAAGCTTTCTTT. Residues: CASSLDRGTEAFF. The rearrangement links TRBV6-5 to TRBJ1-1, with TRBD1 matching 9 bases. After removal of 6 bases from V and 4 bases from J, the junction contained 3 bases not matched to a gene. This CDR3 has 13 amino acids. CDR1 MNHEY and CDR2 SVGAGI come from the germline V gene.

J is TRBJ2-2 and V is TRBV7-8; possible D gene TRBD1, 6 bases. Per germline, CDR1 SGHVS and CDR2 FQNEAQ. Trimming left V 5 bases short and J 5 bases short, with 18 bases between. The CDR3 length is 16 residues. The DNA of the CDR3 is TGTGCCAGCAGCCGTCCCGGGACAAGGTTTACCGGGGAGCTGTTTTTT. Its translation is CASSRPGTRFTGELFF.

The CDR3 DNA follows: TGTGCCAGCTCACCCCGCGGTTTTGACTACACCTTC. This encodes CASSPRGFDYTF. The genes are TRBV18 and TRBJ1-2; D is unresolved. CDR3 size: 12 residues. V shed 3 bases and J shed 10 bases, with 12 bases lying between them. Germline CDR1 reads KGHSH; CDR2 reads LQKENI.

The chain recombines TRBV5-1 with TRBJ2-2; TRBD2 matches at 12 bases. The germline gives CDR1 SGHRS, CDR2 YFSETQ. V lost 4 bases and J lost 6; bases outside the gene matches: 7. The CDR3 contains 16 residues. The chain's CDR3 is CASSLRLAGVAGELFF. The CDR3 DNA reads as TGCGCCAGCAGCCTGCGACTAGCGGGAGTAGCCGGGGAGCTGTTTTTT. The full variable domain, rest sourced from reference TRBV5-1 and TRBJ2-2, is KAGVTQTPRYLIKTRGQQVTLSCSPISGHRSVSWYQQTPGQGLQFLFEYFSETQRNKGNFPGRFSGRQFSNSRSEMNVSTLELGDSALYLCASSLRLAGVAGELFFGEGSRLTVL.